This T cell receptor (beta chain) was sequenced for a study of OX40 agonist ivuxolimab in advanced cancers. General study points: Clonal expansion among partial responders at 0.1-3.0 mg/kg ranked near the lowest.

Profiling relied on immunoSEQ multiplex PCR, and the TCRdb table lists in-frame clones only, not all of them. Here the sample spans some 40,000 clones, 78% being singletons. The CDR3 runs to 15 residues. V was clipped by 3 bases and J by 1 base; unmatched bases: 6. Germline CDR1 reads SGDLS; CDR2 reads YYNGEE. Concerning this clone itself: What it recognizes is unknown.

The specimen comprised CD4+ or CD8+ T cells sorted from blood, sampled in a trial of the OX40 agonist ivuxolimab. V usage is TRBV9 and J usage is TRBJ2-5; 7 nucleotides align to TRBD2. The sequence was obtained from an adult with an advanced solid tumor such as melanoma, head and neck, liver or kidney cancer. The CDR3 region is CASSAAGLPQETQYF. The CDR3 DNA reads TGTGCCAGCAGCGCAGCGGGACTACCCCAAGAGACCCAGTACTTC.